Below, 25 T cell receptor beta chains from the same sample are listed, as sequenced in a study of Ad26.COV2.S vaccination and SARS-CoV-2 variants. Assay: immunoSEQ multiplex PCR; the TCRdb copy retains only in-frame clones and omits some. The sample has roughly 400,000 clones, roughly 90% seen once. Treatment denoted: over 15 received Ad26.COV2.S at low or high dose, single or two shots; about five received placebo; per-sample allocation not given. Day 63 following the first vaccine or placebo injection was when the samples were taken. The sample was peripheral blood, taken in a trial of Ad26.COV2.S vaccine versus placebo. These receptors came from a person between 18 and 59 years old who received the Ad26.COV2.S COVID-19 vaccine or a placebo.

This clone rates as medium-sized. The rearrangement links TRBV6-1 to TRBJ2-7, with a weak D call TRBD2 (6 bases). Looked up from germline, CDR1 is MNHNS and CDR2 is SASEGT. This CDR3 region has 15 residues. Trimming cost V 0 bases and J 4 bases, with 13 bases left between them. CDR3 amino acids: CASSEAVGGGYEQYF. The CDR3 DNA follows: TGTGCCAGCAGTGAAGCGGTGGGGGGAGGATACGAGCAGTACTTC.

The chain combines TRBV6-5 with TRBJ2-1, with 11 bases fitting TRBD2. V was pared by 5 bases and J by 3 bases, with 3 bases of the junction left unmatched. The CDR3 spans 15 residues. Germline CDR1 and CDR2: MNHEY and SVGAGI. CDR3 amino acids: CASSHGTSGYNEQFF. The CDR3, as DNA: TGTGCCAGCAGTCACGGGACTAGCGGCTACAATGAGCAGTTCTTC.

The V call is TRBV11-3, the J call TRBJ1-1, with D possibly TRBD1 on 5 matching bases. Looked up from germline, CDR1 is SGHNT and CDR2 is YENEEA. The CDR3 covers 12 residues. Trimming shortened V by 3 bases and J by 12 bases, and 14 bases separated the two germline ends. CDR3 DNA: TGTGCCAGCAGCTTCCAGGGTAGTAGGACTTTCTTT. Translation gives CASSFQGSRTFF. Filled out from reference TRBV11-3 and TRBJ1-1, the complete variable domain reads EAGVVQSPRYKIIEKKQPVAFWCNPISGHNTLYWYLQNLGQGPELLIRYENEEAVDDSQLPKDRFSAERLKGVDSTLKIQPAELGDSAVYLCASSFQGSRTFFGQGTRLTVV.

The DNA for the CDR3 is TGTGCCAGCAGCCCCTTAGCAGGCGGGTCGGTCACCGGGGAGCTGTTTTTT. It translates to CASSPLAGGSVTGELFF. The chain links TRBV5-4 to TRBJ2-2; TRBD2 is a possible D gene (5 bases). Trimming removed 4 bases from V and 4 bases from J, with 20 bases in between. The germline V gene encodes CDR1 SGHNT and CDR2 YYREEE (reference sequence). The CDR3 spans 17 residues.

CDR3: CASLRQGSTGELFF. For the CDR3, the DNA is TGTGCCAGTTTAAGGCAGGGGAGCACCGGGGAGCTGTTTTTT. V gene TRBV28 combines with J gene TRBJ2-2; weak D call: TRBD1 (6 bases). The CDR3 loop spans 14 amino acids. The germline V and J ends were trimmed by 9 bases and 4 bases, with 15 bases remaining between them. Germline V lookup: CDR1 MDHEN, CDR2 SYDVKM.

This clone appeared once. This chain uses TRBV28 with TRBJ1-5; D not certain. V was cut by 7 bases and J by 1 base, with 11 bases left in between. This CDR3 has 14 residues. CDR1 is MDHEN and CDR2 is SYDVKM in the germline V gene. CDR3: CASTYPGSNQPQHF. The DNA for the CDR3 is TGTGCCAGCACCTATCCGGGAAGCAATCAGCCCCAGCATTTT.

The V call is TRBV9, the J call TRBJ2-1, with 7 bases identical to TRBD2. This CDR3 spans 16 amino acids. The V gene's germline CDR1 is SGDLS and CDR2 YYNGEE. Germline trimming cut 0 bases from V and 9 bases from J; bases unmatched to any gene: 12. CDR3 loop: CASSVGGGGSSREQFF. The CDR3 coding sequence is TGTGCCAGCAGCGTAGGGGGCGGCGGGAGTTCGCGTGAGCAGTTCTTC. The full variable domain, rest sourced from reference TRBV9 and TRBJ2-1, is DSGVTQTPKHLITATGQRVTLRCSPRSGDLSVYWYQQSLDQGLQFLIQYYNGEERAKGNILERFSAQQFPDLHSELNLSSLELGDSALYFCASSVGGGGSSREQFFGPGTRLTVL.

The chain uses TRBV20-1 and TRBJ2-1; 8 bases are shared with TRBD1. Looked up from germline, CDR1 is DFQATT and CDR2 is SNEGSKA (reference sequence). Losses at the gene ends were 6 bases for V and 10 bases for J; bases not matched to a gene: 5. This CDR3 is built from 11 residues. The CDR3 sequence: CSATQGGEQFF. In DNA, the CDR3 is TGCAGTGCAACACAGGGGGGAGAGCAGTTCTTC.

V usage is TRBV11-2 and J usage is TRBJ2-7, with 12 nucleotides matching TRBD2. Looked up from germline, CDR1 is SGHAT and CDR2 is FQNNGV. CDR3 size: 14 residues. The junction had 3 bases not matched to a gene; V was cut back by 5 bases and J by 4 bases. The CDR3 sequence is CASSLTSGSYEQYF. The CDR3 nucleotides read TGTGCCAGCAGCCTGACTAGCGGGAGTTACGAGCAGTACTTC.

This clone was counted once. This chain's CDR3 is CASSPAGQFYEQYF. Written as DNA, the CDR3 is TGTGCCAGCTCACCGGCTGGACAGTTCTACGAGCAGTACTTC. The J gene is TRBJ2-7, the V gene TRBV18, with D perhaps matching TRBD1 (6 bases). CDR3 length: 14 amino acids. V gave up 3 bases and J gave up 3 bases, with 12 bases separating them. Looked up from germline, CDR1 is KGHSH and CDR2 is LQKENI.

CDR3 bases: TGTGCCAGCAGCGGGACTAGCGGGAGAGTCAATGAGCAGTTCTTC. It codes for CASSGTSGRVNEQFF. The V and J genes are TRBV3-1 (or the pseudogene TRBV3-2) and TRBJ2-1, with 14 nucleotides matching TRBD2. V lost 5 bases and J lost 6; bases outside the gene matches: 3. This CDR3 has 15 amino acids. Germline CDR1 LGHDT, CDR2 YNNKEL (reference sequence).

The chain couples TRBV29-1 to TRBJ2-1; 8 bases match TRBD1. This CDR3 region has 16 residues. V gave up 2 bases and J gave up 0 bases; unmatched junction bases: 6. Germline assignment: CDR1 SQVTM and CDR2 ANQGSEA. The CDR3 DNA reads TGCAGCGTTGAAAGTCCGGACAGGGTCTCCTACAATGAGCAGTTCTTC. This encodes CSVESPDRVSYNEQFF.

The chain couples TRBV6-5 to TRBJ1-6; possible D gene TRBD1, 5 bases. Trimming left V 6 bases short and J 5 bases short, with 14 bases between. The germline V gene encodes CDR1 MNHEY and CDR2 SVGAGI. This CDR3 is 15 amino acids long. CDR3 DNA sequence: TGTGCCAGCAGCTATTCCGGGACCGATAATTCACCCCTCCACTTT. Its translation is CASSYSGTDNSPLHF.

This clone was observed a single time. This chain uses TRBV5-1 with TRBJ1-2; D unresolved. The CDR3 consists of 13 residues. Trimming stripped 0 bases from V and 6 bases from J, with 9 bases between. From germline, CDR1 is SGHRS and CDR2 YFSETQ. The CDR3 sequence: CASSLEGRDGYTF. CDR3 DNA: TGCGCCAGCAGCTTGGAAGGGCGAGATGGCTACACCTTC.

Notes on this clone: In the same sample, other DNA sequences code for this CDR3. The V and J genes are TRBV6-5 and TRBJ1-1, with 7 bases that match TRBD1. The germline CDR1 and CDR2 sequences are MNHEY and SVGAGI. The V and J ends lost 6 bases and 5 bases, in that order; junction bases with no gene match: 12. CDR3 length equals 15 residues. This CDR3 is CASRETGIRSTEAFF. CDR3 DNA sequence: TGTGCCAGCAGGGAGACAGGGATAAGAAGTACTGAAGCTTTCTTT.

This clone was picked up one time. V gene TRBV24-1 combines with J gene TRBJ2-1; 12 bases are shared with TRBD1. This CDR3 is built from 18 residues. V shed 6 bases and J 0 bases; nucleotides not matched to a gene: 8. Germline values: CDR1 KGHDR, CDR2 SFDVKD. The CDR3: CATSRPGQGASSYNEQFF. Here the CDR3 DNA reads TGTGCCACCAGTCGACCGGGACAGGGGGCTTCCTCCTACAATGAGCAGTTCTTC.

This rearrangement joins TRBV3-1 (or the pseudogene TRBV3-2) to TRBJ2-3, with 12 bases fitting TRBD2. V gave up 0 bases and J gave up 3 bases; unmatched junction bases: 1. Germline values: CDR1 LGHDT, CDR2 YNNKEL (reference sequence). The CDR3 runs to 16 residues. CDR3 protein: CASSQDGTSGTDTQYF. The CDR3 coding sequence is TGTGCCAGCAGCCAAGACGGGACTAGCGGGACAGATACGCAGTATTTT.

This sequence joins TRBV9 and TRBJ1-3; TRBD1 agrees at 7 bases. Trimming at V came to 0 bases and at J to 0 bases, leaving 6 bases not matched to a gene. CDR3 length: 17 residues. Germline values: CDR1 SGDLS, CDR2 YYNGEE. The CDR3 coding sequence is TGTGCCAGCAGCGTAGCAGGGACAGAGGTCTCTGGAAACACCATATATTTT. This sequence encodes CASSVAGTEVSGNTIYF. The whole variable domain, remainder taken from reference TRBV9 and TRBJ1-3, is DSGVTQTPKHLITATGQRVTLRCSPRSGDLSVYWYQQSLDQGLQFLIQYYNGEERAKGNILERFSAQQFPDLHSELNLSSLELGDSALYFCASSVAGTEVSGNTIYFGEGSWLTVV.

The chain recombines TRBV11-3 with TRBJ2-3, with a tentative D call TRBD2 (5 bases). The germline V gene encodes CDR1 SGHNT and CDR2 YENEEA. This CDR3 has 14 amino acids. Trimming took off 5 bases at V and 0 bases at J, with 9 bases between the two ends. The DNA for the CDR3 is TGTGCCAGCAGCCAAAGGACTAGCACAGATACGCAGTATTTT. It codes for CASSQRTSTDTQYF.

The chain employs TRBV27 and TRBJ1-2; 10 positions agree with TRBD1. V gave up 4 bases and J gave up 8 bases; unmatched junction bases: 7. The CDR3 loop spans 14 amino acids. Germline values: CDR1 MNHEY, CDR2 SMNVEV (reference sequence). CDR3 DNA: TGTGCCAGCAGTTCCTCTTGGACAGGGGGAGGCTACACCTTC. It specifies CASSSSWTGGGYTF.

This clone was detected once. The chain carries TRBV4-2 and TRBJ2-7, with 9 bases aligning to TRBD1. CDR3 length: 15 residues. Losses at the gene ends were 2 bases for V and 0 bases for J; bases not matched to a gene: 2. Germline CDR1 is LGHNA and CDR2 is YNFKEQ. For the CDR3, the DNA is TGTGCCAGCAGCCAAACAGGGGGCCTCTCCTACGAGCAGTACTTC. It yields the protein CASSQTGGLSYEQYF.

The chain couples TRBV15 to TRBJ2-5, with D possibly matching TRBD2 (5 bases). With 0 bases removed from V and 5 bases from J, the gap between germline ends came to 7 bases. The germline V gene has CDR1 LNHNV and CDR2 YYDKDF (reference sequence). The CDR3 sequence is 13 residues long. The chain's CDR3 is CATSRERVETQYF. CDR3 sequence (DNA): TGTGCCACCAGCAGAGAGAGGGTGGAGACCCAGTACTTC.

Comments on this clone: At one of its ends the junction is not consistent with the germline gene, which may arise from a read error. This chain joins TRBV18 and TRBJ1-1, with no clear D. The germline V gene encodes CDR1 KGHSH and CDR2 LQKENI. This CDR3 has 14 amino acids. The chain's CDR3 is CASSPQSPDTEAFF. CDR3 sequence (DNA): TGTGCCAGCTCCCCACAGTCCCCGGACACTGAAGCTTTCTTT.

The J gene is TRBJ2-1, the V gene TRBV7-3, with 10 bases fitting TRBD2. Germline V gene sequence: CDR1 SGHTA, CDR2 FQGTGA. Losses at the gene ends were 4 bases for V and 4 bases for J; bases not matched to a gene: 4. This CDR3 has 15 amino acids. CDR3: CASSSSGRAYNEQFF. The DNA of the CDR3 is TGTGCCAGCAGCTCGAGCGGGAGGGCATACAATGAGCAGTTCTTC.

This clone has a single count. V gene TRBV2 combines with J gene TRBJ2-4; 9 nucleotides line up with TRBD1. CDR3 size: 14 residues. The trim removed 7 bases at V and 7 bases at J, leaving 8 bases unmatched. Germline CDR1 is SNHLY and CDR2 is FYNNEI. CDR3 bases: TGTGCCAGCACCGATGGACAGGGGCCTAACATTCAGTACTTC. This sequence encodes CASTDGQGPNIQYF.